This T cell receptor (beta chain) derives from a study of blood T cell repertoires in COVID-19. Study background: Sites across the United States, Italy and Spain contributed samples from acute and convalescent COVID-19. The cDNA or gDNA used as material had been derived from T cells, B-cell-depleted T cells, or PBMCs.

Study processing details: How many nucleated cells were present was estimated from reference gene primer amplification. Profiled with immunoSEQ multiplex PCR; TCRdb holds only in-frame clones, not every one. V and J calls and clone size are given by that table; D and trimming were obtained from the DNA. The table shows roughly 190,000 clones, with about 85% occurring only once. The CDR3 extends over 13 amino acids. The V gene is TRBV21-1, the J gene TRBJ2-7; TRBD1, as called in the table, went unchecked against the DNA. TRBV21-1 is noted as a pseudogene. Sequenced input: peripheral blood. The TCR was taken from a woman older than 75 in a cohort sampled during active or convalescent COVID-19. In nucleotides, the CDR3 is TGTGCCAGCAGCATCCGGACAGGGAACGAGCAGTACGTC. Translating it yields CASSIRTGNEQYV.